Following are 30 T cell receptor beta chains from one sample sequenced in a study of regulatory T cells in long-lasting Graves disease. Both iRepertoire HTBI primers and Arm-PCR of CDR3 regions were used to build the TCR beta libraries. MiXCR, run by TCRdb on the multiplex PCR reads, gives a single entry per CDR3 protein. The sample carries roughly 360,000 distinct CDR3 sequences, roughly 24% recorded once. Regarding time point: persistent/refractory GD, antithyroid drugs over 5 years with positive TRAb. The TCR library was made from RNA extracted from PBMCs. The sequencing here drew on peripheral blood mononuclear cells (PBMCs), taken when the disease was refractory, from a patient treated with antithyroid drugs. These receptors all stem from a middle-aged woman with Graves disease.

V usage is TRBV7-3 and J usage is TRBJ2-3, with D possibly TRBD1 on 6 matching bases. The CDR3 spans 15 residues. The germline V gene has CDR1 SGHTA and CDR2 FQGTGA. Deletions cut 5 bases from V and 2 bases from J, with 14 bases between. CDR3 sequence (DNA): TGTGCCAGCAGCCAGGGACAATCAAACACAGATACGCAGTATTTT. Its protein product is CASSQGQSNTDTQYF.

This clonotype was observed a handful of times. This chain links TRBV30 with TRBJ1-1, with 9 bases identical to TRBD1. CDR1 GTSNPN and CDR2 SVGIG come from the germline V gene (reference sequence). CDR3 length: 12 amino acids. Unmatched junction bases numbered 2, after V lost 5 bases and J lost 4 bases. CDR3: CAWGQGTTEAFF. In DNA form, the CDR3 reads TGTGCCTGGGGACAGGGGACCACTGAAGCTTTCTTT. Filled out from reference TRBV30 and TRBJ1-1, the complete variable domain reads SQTIHQWPATLVQPVGSPLSLECTVEGTSNPNLYWYRQAAGRGLQLLFYSVGIGQISSEVPQNLSASRPQDRQFILSSKKLLLSDSGFYLCAWGQGTTEAFFGQGTRLTVV.

The V call is TRBV7-9, the J call TRBJ2-5, with 9 bases aligning to TRBD2. Trimming took 5 bases from V and 7 from J; bases not matched to a gene: 5. Germline CDR1 SEHNR, CDR2 FQNEAQ (reference sequence). The CDR3 contains 13 residues. DNA for the CDR3: TGTGCCAGCAGCACTAGCGGGCCGGGGACCCAGTACTTC. Translating gives CASSTSGPGTQYF.

This clonotype occurred a few times. This may arise from a read error, as a much more abundant clone is one base away. V gene TRBV11-2 combines with J gene TRBJ2-7; 14 bases line up with TRBD2. The germline CDR1 and CDR2 sequences are SGHAT and FQNNGV. The CDR3 length is 15 residues. The CDR3 is CASGLGLAGGSEQYF. DNA of the CDR3: TGTGCCAGCGGCTTAGGACTAGCGGGAGGTTCCGAGCAGTACTTC.

This clonotype was detected ten times or more. The rearrangement joins TRBV28 to TRBJ1-1, with a tentative D call TRBD1 (6 bases). Germline V gene sequence: CDR1 MDHEN, CDR2 SYDVKM. Trimming pared 2 bases from V and 11 bases from J, leaving 21 bases between. The CDR3 consists of 15 residues. CDR3 in amino acids: CASSLGATGKRGAFF. As DNA, the CDR3 is TGTGCCAGCAGTTTAGGGGCCACAGGGAAAAGGGGGGCTTTCTTT.

The chain uses TRBV24-1 and TRBJ2-3; D not resolved. Germline V gene lookup returns CDR1 KGHDR and CDR2 SFDVKD. The length of the CDR3 is 16 residues. V was clipped by 3 bases and J by 0 bases, with 12 bases between them. The CDR3 here is CATSDLQLDSTDTQYF. In nucleotides, the CDR3 is TGTGCCACCAGTGATCTCCAACTCGATAGCACAGATACGCAGTATTTT.

The genes are TRBV7-9 and TRBJ2-6; possibly TRBD2 for D (6 bases). CDR1 and CDR2 from the germline V gene are SEHNR and FQNEAQ (reference sequence). Trimming removed 1 base from V and 3 bases from J, with 13 bases in between. This CDR3 is 17 amino acids long. The CDR3 region has the DNA TGTGCCAGCAGCTTAGGGAGGGCCCAGTTTGGGGCCAACGTCCTGACTTTC. Its translation is CASSLGRAQFGANVLTF.

This clonotype turned up a few times. The rearrangement links TRBV14 to TRBJ2-2; 10 nucleotides agree with TRBD2. Germline V gene lookup returns CDR1 SGHDN and CDR2 FVKESK. Losses at the gene ends were 3 bases for V and 4 bases for J; bases not matched to a gene: 8. This CDR3 region has 17 residues. The CDR3 bases are TGTGCCAGCAGCCAGGGCCGTAGCGGGAGGAGCACCGGGGAGCTGTTTTTT. Its translation: CASSQGRSGRSTGELFF. The full variable domain, completed using reference TRBV14 and TRBJ2-2, is EAGVTQFPSHSVIEKGQTVTLRCDPISGHDNLYWYRRVMGKEIKFLLHFVKESKQDESGMPNNRFLAERTGGTYSTLKVQPAELEDSGVYFCASSQGRSGRSTGELFFGEGSRLTVL.

This clonotype was seen repeatedly, ten times or more. The chain recombines TRBV12-3 or TRBV12-4 with TRBJ1-6; possible D gene TRBD1, 6 bases. The CDR3 is 13 residues long. V shed 6 bases and J shed 7 bases, with 10 bases lying between them. CDR3 sequence reads: CASSFTGNSPLHF. The CDR3 DNA reads TGTGCCAGCAGCTTTACAGGGAATTCACCCCTCCACTTT.

V is TRBV20-1 and J is TRBJ2-7, with TRBD2 identical over 14 bases. The CDR3 runs 18 residues. Germline lookup yields CDR1 DFQATT and CDR2 SNEGSKA (reference sequence). J lost 3 bases, V lost 3 bases, and 13 bases had no gene match. CDR3 in DNA: TGCAGTGCTAGCGGTCGACTAGCGGGAGGGCCCACTGGCTACGAGCAGTACTTC. The encoded protein is CSASGRLAGGPTGYEQYF.

The J gene is TRBJ2-2, the V gene TRBV30; the D is unclear. The V and J ends lost 5 bases and 6 bases respectively, with 19 bases between them. The germline gives CDR1 GTSNPN, CDR2 SVGIG (reference sequence). The CDR3 spans 15 residues. In DNA, the CDR3 is TGTGCCTGGGGTAAGGACCGGGCATTCGCCGGGGAGCTGTTTTTT. This codes for CAWGKDRAFAGELFF.

This clonotype was picked up many times. In DNA, the CDR3 is TGTGCCAGCAGTTTTGGGGCAGTCATAGAGGACGAGCAGTACTTC. This sequence encodes CASSFGAVIEDEQYF. The V gene is TRBV28, the J gene TRBJ2-7; possibly TRBD1 for D (5 bases). Germline loops: CDR1 MDHEN, CDR2 SYDVKM. The CDR3 consists of 15 residues. Trimming cost V 3 bases and J 5 bases, with 17 bases left between them.

The sample holds many counts of this clonotype. The V call is TRBV6-1, the J call TRBJ2-2; 13 nucleotides agree with TRBD2. The CDR3 totals 17 residues. The ends lost 5 bases at V and 4 bases at J; junction bases unmatched: 7. Germline assignment: CDR1 MNHNS and CDR2 SASEGT. CDR3 nucleotides: TGTGCCAGCAGTCGGGGGACTAGCGGGATATTCACCGGGGAGCTGTTTTTT. Translation: CASSRGTSGIFTGELFF.

The table lists this clonotype with many counts. The genes are TRBV20-1 and TRBJ2-2; no clear D gene. The CDR3 is made up of 13 amino acids. Deletions cut 3 bases from V and 6 bases from J, with 11 bases between. The V gene's germline CDR1 is DFQATT and CDR2 SNEGSKA (reference sequence). DNA for the CDR3: TGCAGTGCTAGGCGATCGGCTGCCGGGGAGCTGTTTTTT. This encodes CSARRSAAGELFF.

This clonotype was recorded a few times. The chain joins TRBV7-8 to TRBJ2-7, with 12 bases fitting TRBD2. This CDR3 comprises 17 residues. The ends lost 5 bases at V and 3 bases at J; junction bases unmatched: 11. In germline, CDR1 is SGHVS, CDR2 FQNEAQ. The CDR3 nucleotides read TGTGCCAGCAGCATCCGACTAGCGGGAGAAGTAGTCTACGAGCAGTACTTC. Translating it yields CASSIRLAGEVVYEQYF.

This clonotype has just one count. The conserved closing phenylalanine or tryptophan is absent in this CDR3, likely reflecting a read error. The rearrangement uses TRBV6-2 or TRBV6-3 and TRBJ1-1, with D possibly matching TRBD1 (6 bases). Germline V gene sequence: CDR1 MNHEY, CDR2 SVGEGT. Trimming pared 6 bases from V and 4 bases from J, leaving 12 bases between. This CDR3 comprises 13 residues. The CDR3 nucleotides are TGTGCCAGCAGACTGGGGGGGCCCACTGAAGCTTTCTCT. Translated: CASRLGGPTEAFS.

V and J are TRBV7-6 and TRBJ2-2; 7 bases map to TRBD1. The V and J ends lost 5 bases and 4 bases, in that order; junction bases with no gene match: 10. The V gene's germline CDR1 is SGHVS and CDR2 FNYEAQ. This CDR3 region has 16 residues. The CDR3 here is CASSRRTGVSTGELFF. The CDR3, as DNA: TGTGCCAGCAGCCGTAGGACAGGCGTCTCCACCGGGGAGCTGTTTTTT.

This clonotype turned up a few times. The rearrangement uses TRBV6-5 and TRBJ2-7; TRBD2 matches 7 bases. V trimming: 2 bases; J trimming: 2 bases; junction bases outside the gene matches: 6. CDR3 size: 15 residues. Germline V gives CDR1 MNHEY, CDR2 SVGAGI. DNA for the CDR3: TGTGCCAGCAGTTACCTAGGGACTATAACCTACGAGCAGTACTTC. This translates into CASSYLGTITYEQYF.

Only a few counts were recorded for this clonotype. This chain connects TRBV7-2 to TRBJ1-3; 7 nucleotides match TRBD1. CDR3 length equals 16 residues. The junction had 11 bases not matched to a gene; V was cut back by 5 bases and J by 4 bases. The germline V gene has CDR1 SGHTA and CDR2 FQGNSA. The CDR3 DNA is TGTGCCAGCAGCGTAGACAGGGCTTCGTACGGAAACACCATATATTTT. Protein product: CASSVDRASYGNTIYF.

This clonotype came up many times. The gene calls are TRBV11-2 and TRBJ2-7; D uncertain. CDR1 and CDR2 from the germline V gene are SGHAT and FQNNGV. Between the trimmed V and J ends, which lost 4 bases and 2 bases, there was a span of 12 bases. This CDR3 has 14 amino acids. The CDR3 reads CASSWTDTTYEQYF. DNA of the CDR3: TGTGCCAGCAGCTGGACCGATACAACCTACGAGCAGTACTTC.

This clonotype was picked up many times. The chain is built from TRBV28 and TRBJ1-1; D gene unclear. Trimming took 7 bases from V and 1 from J, leaving 13 bases between them. CDR3 size: 14 residues. The germline V gene has CDR1 MDHEN and CDR2 SYDVKM. CDR3 DNA sequence: TGTGCCAGCATTTTCCGGAGAAAGAACACTGAAGCTTTCTTT. Translation gives CASIFRRKNTEAFF.

This clonotype appeared many times. The chain has TRBV28 and TRBJ2-6; the D call may be TRBD1 or TRBD2 (5 bases each). There are 16 residues in the CDR3. The germline CDR1 and CDR2 sequences are MDHEN and SYDVKM. The V and J ends lost 11 bases and 0 bases respectively, with 17 bases between them. CDR3 DNA sequence: TGTGCCCCCGGGGCTGACGCGCTCTCTGGGGCCAACGTCCTGACTTTC. Its translation: CAPGADALSGANVLTF.

The table lists this clonotype with many counts. J is TRBJ1-1 and V is TRBV15, with D hard to call. The CDR3 has 13 amino acids. In germline, CDR1 is LNHNV, CDR2 YYDKDF (reference sequence). V was clipped by 1 base and J by 10 bases, with 13 bases between them. CDR3 protein: CATSRAARAGAFF. In DNA, the CDR3 is TGTGCCACCAGCAGAGCGGCGCGGGCCGGAGCTTTCTTT.

This sequence joins TRBV6-2 or TRBV6-3 and TRBJ1-4; 9 bases agree with TRBD1. This CDR3 region has 14 residues. Germline V CDR1 and CDR2: MNHEY, SVGEGT. With 5 bases clipped from V and 7 bases from J, the junction kept 5 bases outside the gene matches. The CDR3 reads CASSVGTGSEKLFF. CDR3 nucleotide sequence: TGTGCCAGCAGTGTGGGGACAGGGAGTGAAAAACTGTTTTTT.

Only a few counts were recorded for this clonotype. This chain connects TRBV5-1 to TRBJ1-1; 12 positions match TRBD1. Unmatched junction bases numbered 8, after V lost 4 bases and J lost 1 base. The germline V gene has CDR1 SGHRS and CDR2 YFSETQ. The CDR3 runs 17 residues. The CDR3 sequence is CASSPGQGARGNTEAFF. The CDR3 DNA reads as TGCGCCAGCAGCCCGGGACAGGGGGCGCGCGGGAACACTGAAGCTTTCTTT.

The table lists this clonotype with many counts. The genes are TRBV29-1 and TRBJ2-7; possibly TRBD2 for D (5 bases). The V and J ends lost 4 bases and 1 base respectively, with 8 bases between them. CDR1 SQVTM and CDR2 ANQGSEA come from the germline V gene. This CDR3 has 12 amino acids. This chain's CDR3 is CSVGRTSYEQYF. For the CDR3, the DNA is TGCAGCGTTGGCAGGACTTCCTACGAGCAGTACTTC.

Turning to this clonotype: Germline is not matched at one junction end, which may reflect a read error. The chain employs TRBV5-5 and TRBJ2-7; perhaps TRBD1 as D (6 bases). CDR3 length: 16 amino acids. Germline assignment: CDR1 SGHKS and CDR2 YYEKEE (reference sequence). The CDR3 nucleotides read TGCGCCAGCAACACACCCGAACAGGGATCAACGGGGGAGCAGTACTTC. Its protein is CASNTPEQGSTGEQYF.

The sample holds a few counts of this clonotype. This may stem from a read error, because a much larger clone lies one nucleotide away. This chain connects TRBV29-1 to TRBJ2-5; D may match TRBD1 or TRBD2 (5 bases each). Germline assignment: CDR1 SQVTM and CDR2 ANQGSEA. V was clipped by 7 bases and J by 9 bases, with 18 bases between them. The CDR3 covers 12 residues. The CDR3 DNA sequence: TGCAGCGGAGGGGTATCCCCAGTGGCCCAGTACTTC. The encoded protein is CSGGVSPVAQYF.

V gene TRBV5-1 combines with J gene TRBJ2-7; D is undetermined. Trimming left V 1 base short and J 1 base short, with 15 bases between. The CDR3 contains 16 residues. CDR1 SGHRS and CDR2 YFSETQ come from the germline V gene. CDR3 coding DNA: TGCGCCAGCAGCTTGATGGTCGGTCGAGAATCCTACGAGCAGTACTTC. It codes for CASSLMVGRESYEQYF.

This clonotype was seen a single time. This could be a read error, since a much larger clone is one nucleotide away. This chain joins TRBV11-2 and TRBJ2-7, with 8 bases matching TRBD1. The V and J ends lost 8 bases and 4 bases, in that order; junction bases with no gene match: 10. Germline loops: CDR1 SGHAT, CDR2 FQNNGV. This CDR3 is 14 amino acids long. The CDR3 protein is CASGMTGVSYEQYF. Written as DNA, the CDR3 is TGTGCCAGCGGCATGACAGGGGTCTCGTACGAGCAGTACTTC.